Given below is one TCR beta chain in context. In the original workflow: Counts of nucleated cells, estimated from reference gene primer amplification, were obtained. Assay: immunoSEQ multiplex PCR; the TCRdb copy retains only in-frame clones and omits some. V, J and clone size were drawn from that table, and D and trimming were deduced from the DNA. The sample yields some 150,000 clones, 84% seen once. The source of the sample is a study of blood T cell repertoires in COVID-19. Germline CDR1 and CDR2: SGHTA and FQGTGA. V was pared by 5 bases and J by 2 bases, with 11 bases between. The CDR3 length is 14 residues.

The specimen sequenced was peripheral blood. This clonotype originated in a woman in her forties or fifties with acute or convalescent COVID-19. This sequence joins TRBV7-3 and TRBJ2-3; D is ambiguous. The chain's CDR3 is CASSPSTYTDTQYF. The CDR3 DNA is TGTGCCAGCAGCCCGTCGACTTACACAGATACGCAGTATTTT.